The 25 T cell receptor beta chains presented below share a single source sample, sequenced in a study of T cell responses to AZD1222 COVID-19 vaccine. Produced via immunoSEQ multiplex PCR; TCRdb's table is partial and in-frame only. In the table there are some 81,000 clones, 75% to 95% of which are singletons. Source: peripheral blood, taken 28 days after the second AZD1222 dose. These receptors originate from an adult who received the AZD1222 COVID-19 vaccine.

This CDR3 reads CASSPPGTANTEAFF. The CDR3 nucleotides read TGTGCCAGCAGCCCCCCCGGGACGGCGAACACTGAAGCTTTCTTT. The rearrangement joins TRBV7-9 to TRBJ1-1; tentatively, D is TRBD1 (5 bases). Trimming removed 5 bases from V and 1 base from J, with 14 bases in between. Germline CDR1 and CDR2: SEHNR and FQNEAQ (reference sequence). This CDR3 is 15 amino acids long.

The V and J genes are TRBV6-5 and TRBJ1-2; no clear D gene. The germline V gene encodes CDR1 MNHEY and CDR2 SVGAGI. With 0 bases removed from V and 8 bases from J, the gap between germline ends came to 13 bases. The CDR3 extends over 14 amino acids. Written as DNA, the CDR3 is TGTGCCAGCAGTTACTCCGACTGGCAGTCGGGCTACACCTTC. Its protein product is CASSYSDWQSGYTF.

V and J are TRBV12-3 or TRBV12-4 and TRBJ1-2, with D hard to call. The CDR3 length is 13 residues. V lost 6 bases and J 5 bases, leaving 13 bases between the germline ends. The DNA for the CDR3 is TGTGCCAGCAGCTCCCGACCCCTGTATGGCTACACCTTC. It translates to CASSSRPLYGYTF.

The chain recombines TRBV3-1 (or the pseudogene TRBV3-2) with TRBJ1-1, with 10 bases identical to TRBD1. This CDR3 spans 17 amino acids. Germline V gene data show CDR1 as LGHDT and CDR2 as YNNKEL (reference sequence). Trimming removed 1 base from V and 9 bases from J; junction bases left unmatched: 14. CDR3 sequence: CASSQGQGAGWGKKAFF. The CDR3, as DNA: TGTGCCAGCAGCCAAGGACAGGGGGCTGGTTGGGGGAAGAAAGCTTTCTTT.

The chain links TRBV25-1 to TRBJ2-6, with 9 bases matching TRBD1. Trimming at V came to 1 base and at J to 2 bases, leaving 6 bases not matched to a gene. CDR3 size: 18 residues. CDR1 MGHDK and CDR2 SYGVNS come from the germline V gene. CDR3 nucleotides: TGTGCCAGCAGTGAATCCGGACAGGGGCGACCTGGGGCCAACGTCCTGACTTTC. This sequence encodes CASSESGQGRPGANVLTF. Full variable domain (missing parts from reference TRBV25-1 and TRBJ2-6): EADIYQTPRYLVIGTGKKITLECSQTMGHDKMYWYQQDPGMELHLIHYSYGVNSTEKGDLSSESTVSRIRTEHFPLTLESARPSHTSQYLCASSESGQGRPGANVLTFGAGSRLTVL.

The chain combines TRBV5-1 with TRBJ1-2, with D unresolved. The V end lost 2 bases, the J end lost 7 bases, and 9 bases lay between the germline ends. This CDR3 spans 12 amino acids. Germline CDR1 and CDR2: SGHRS and YFSETQ. CDR3 bases: TGCGCCAGCAGCTTTGGCGGCCTTGGCTACACCTTC. Translated, it gives CASSFGGLGYTF.

The CDR3 loop reads CASSDRDSNQPQHF. The CDR3 DNA is TGTGCCAGCAGCGACAGGGACAGCAATCAGCCCCAGCATTTT. The rearrangement links TRBV7-9 to TRBJ1-5; 7 bases map to TRBD1. This CDR3 has 14 amino acids. Per the germline V gene, CDR1 is SEHNR and CDR2 is FQNEAQ (reference sequence). Unmatched junction bases numbered 2, after V lost 5 bases and J lost 1 base.

The rearrangement joins TRBV5-1 to TRBJ2-5, with 8 bases that match TRBD1. Germline V gene data show CDR1 as SGHRS and CDR2 as YFSETQ. With V trimmed by 6 bases and J by 3 bases, 4 bases remained unmatched. CDR3 size: 13 residues. CDR3 protein: CASTGQGKETQYF. The CDR3 DNA sequence: TGCGCCAGCACCGGACAGGGAAAAGAGACCCAGTACTTC.

The genes are TRBV28 and TRBJ1-5; D not resolved. CDR1 is MDHEN and CDR2 is SYDVKM in the germline V gene. V lost 6 bases to trimming and J lost 4 bases, with 16 bases between them. The CDR3 runs to 15 residues. The CDR3 protein is CASSDPAGLNQPQHF. The CDR3 DNA sequence: TGTGCCAGCAGCGACCCCGCTGGTCTAAATCAGCCCCAGCATTTT.

This clone was seen a single time. This chain uses TRBV18 with TRBJ2-3, with D unresolved. CDR3 length: 14 residues. The V end was cut by 5 bases, the J end by 0 bases, with 9 bases between. Germline V CDR1 and CDR2: KGHSH, LQKENI. The CDR3 DNA reads TGTGCCAGCTCAACGCGATCTAGCACAGATACGCAGTATTTT. Protein: CASSTRSSTDTQYF.

This chain uses TRBV10-2 with TRBJ1-5; the D is unclear. The CDR3 is made up of 14 amino acids. Per germline, CDR1 WSHSY and CDR2 SAAADI. V was clipped by 2 bases and J by 7 bases, with 12 bases between them. The CDR3 bases are TGCGCCAGCAGTGAGGTGGCCCCCGGGCAGCCCCAGCATTTT. Translating it yields CASSEVAPGQPQHF.

This chain joins TRBV28 and TRBJ2-3, with no clear D. Trimming pared 5 bases from V and 4 bases from J, leaving 7 bases between. CDR1 and CDR2 (germline): MDHEN, SYDVKM. CDR3 size: 12 residues. The CDR3 DNA sequence: TGTGCCAGCAGTCTTCAGCCAGATACGCAGTATTTT. Its protein is CASSLQPDTQYF.

The V gene is TRBV2, the J gene TRBJ1-1; maybe TRBD1 (6 bases). The CDR3 is 14 amino acids. V lost 5 bases to trimming and J lost 4 bases, with 14 bases between them. CDR1 is SNHLY and CDR2 is FYNNEI in the germline V gene. DNA of the CDR3: TGTGCCAGCAGTCGAACAGGGACGGGCACTGAAGCTTTCTTT. Protein: CASSRTGTGTEAFF.

The chain joins TRBV27 to TRBJ1-5, with TRBD1 matching over 7 bases. The CDR3 covers 15 residues. Unmatched junction bases numbered 3, after V lost 2 bases and J lost 2 bases. From germline, CDR1 is MNHEY and CDR2 SMNVEV (reference sequence). This CDR3 is CASSLQGGRNQPQHF. In DNA, the CDR3 is TGTGCCAGCAGTTTACAGGGGGGTCGCAATCAGCCCCAGCATTTT.

Note on this clone: Relative to the germline gene, one junction end is altered; a read error may explain this. The rearrangement links TRBV6-5 to TRBJ1-2; the D gene is possibly TRBD1 (6 bases). Germline CDR1 reads MNHEY; CDR2 reads SVGAGI. The CDR3 loop spans 13 amino acids. The CDR3 region is CASSYPGGGRPAF. The CDR3 nucleotides are TGTGCCAGCAGTTACCCGGGCGGGGGGCGCCCCGCCTTC.

This rearrangement joins TRBV6-5 to TRBJ2-7, with D perhaps assigned TRBD1 or TRBD2 (5 bases each). The CDR3 consists of 15 residues. The ends were cut back, 6 bases at V and 2 bases at J, with 17 bases in the middle. Germline V CDR1 and CDR2: MNHEY, SVGAGI. The DNA for the CDR3 is TGTGCCAGCAGACGGGGCCAGGGTGGGGCCTACGAGCAGTACTTC. Its translation is CASRRGQGGAYEQYF.

In this sample, this clone turned up once. The V and J genes are TRBV19 and TRBJ1-6, with TRBD1 as a possible D gene (5 bases). V gave up 5 bases and J gave up 3 bases, with 11 bases separating them. From germline, CDR1 is LNHDA and CDR2 SQIVND (reference sequence). The CDR3 consists of 15 residues. For the CDR3, the DNA is TGTGCCAGTAGTCATGGACAAATCTATAATTCACCCCTCCACTTT. Its translation: CASSHGQIYNSPLHF. Together with reference TRBV19 and TRBJ1-6, the CDR3 gives the full variable domain: DGGITQSPKYLFRKEGQNVTLSCEQNLNHDAMYWYRQDPGQGLRLIYYSQIVNDFQKGDIAEGYSVSREKKESFPLTVTSAQKNPTAFYLCASSHGQIYNSPLHFGNGTRLTVT.

This chain links TRBV25-1 with TRBJ1-5, with 9 positions matching TRBD1. The CDR3 contains 13 residues. Germline loops: CDR1 MGHDK, CDR2 SYGVNS. V was pared by 6 bases and J by 4 bases, with 1 base of the junction left unmatched. The CDR3 is CASRGQGNQPQHF. The CDR3, as DNA: TGTGCCAGCAGAGGACAGGGGAATCAGCCCCAGCATTTT. Variable domain in full (rest from reference TRBV25-1 and TRBJ1-5): EADIYQTPRYLVIGTGKKITLECSQTMGHDKMYWYQQDPGMELHLIHYSYGVNSTEKGDLSSESTVSRIRTEHFPLTLESARPSHTSQYLCASRGQGNQPQHFGDGTRLSIL.

This clone was detected a few times. V gene TRBV10-1 combines with J gene TRBJ1-5; D is unclear. Germline CDR1 WNHNN, CDR2 SYGVQD (reference sequence). V was cut by 0 bases and J by 7 bases, with 13 bases left in between. The CDR3 loop spans 15 amino acids. The CDR3 nucleotides are TGCGCCAGCAGTGAGTCTCCCCCGGGCCTACAGCCCCAGCATTTT. Its translation is CASSESPPGLQPQHF.

This chain links TRBV9 with TRBJ2-1; D not resolved. The V end lost 0 bases, the J end lost 0 bases, and 10 bases lay between the germline ends. CDR1 and CDR2 (germline): SGDLS, YYNGEE. CDR3 size: 16 residues. Written as DNA, the CDR3 is TGTGCCAGCAGCGTAGGGGCCTCCAGCTCCTACAATGAGCAGTTCTTC. Translation gives CASSVGASSSYNEQFF.

The genes are TRBV7-6 and TRBJ1-6; 8 bases are a match to TRBD1. This CDR3 has 13 amino acids. Losses at the gene ends were 4 bases for V and 11 bases for J; bases not matched to a gene: 4. From germline, CDR1 is SGHVS and CDR2 FNYEAQ. In nucleotides, the CDR3 is TGTGCCAGCAGCTCCCCGGGACAGGCACCCCTCCACTTT. Its protein is CASSSPGQAPLHF.

The rearrangement uses TRBV29-1 and TRBJ2-2, with D perhaps TRBD1 or TRBD2 (6 bases each). Per the germline V gene, CDR1 is SQVTM and CDR2 is ANQGSEA. V was shortened by 3 bases and J by 4 bases, with 18 bases between the two germline ends. The CDR3 has 16 amino acids. The CDR3 DNA follows: TGCAGCGTTGAGCGTTTTGGGGGGCCCTCCACCGGGGAGCTGTTTTTT. Translating it yields CSVERFGGPSTGELFF.

The chain carries TRBV9 and TRBJ1-5, with 10 bases fitting TRBD1. Germline loops: CDR1 SGDLS, CDR2 YYNGEE. The CDR3 extends over 15 amino acids. Trimming removed 0 bases from V and 9 bases from J; junction bases left unmatched: 6. The CDR3 DNA follows: TGTGCCAGCAGCGTAGATGGGACAGGGGCTCGGCCCCAGCATTTT. This gives the protein CASSVDGTGARPQHF.

This CDR3 is CASREGVNTEAFF. CDR3 DNA sequence: TGCGCCAGCAGAGAAGGGGTGAACACTGAAGCTTTCTTT. The V call is TRBV10-2, the J call TRBJ1-1, with a tentative D call TRBD1 (5 bases). Trimming removed 6 bases from V and 0 bases from J, with 8 bases in between. The CDR3 consists of 13 residues. The germline V gene encodes CDR1 WSHSY and CDR2 SAAADI.

V is TRBV7-2 and J is TRBJ2-5; TRBD1 aligns across 9 bases. J lost 5 bases, V lost 8 bases, and 15 bases had no gene match. Germline values: CDR1 SGHTA, CDR2 FQGNSA. The CDR3 extends over 16 amino acids. CDR3 coding DNA: TGTGCCAGCCCCTTAGCCACACAGGGGGCTTGGGAGACCCAGTACTTC. Translation: CASPLATQGAWETQYF. Combining the CDR3 with reference TRBV7-2 and TRBJ2-5 gives the whole variable domain GAGVSQSPSNKVTEKGKDVELRCDPISGHTALYWYRQSLGQGLEFLIYFQGNSAPDKSGLPSDRFSAERTGGSVSTLTIQRTQQEDSAVYLCASPLATQGAWETQYFGPGTRLLVL.